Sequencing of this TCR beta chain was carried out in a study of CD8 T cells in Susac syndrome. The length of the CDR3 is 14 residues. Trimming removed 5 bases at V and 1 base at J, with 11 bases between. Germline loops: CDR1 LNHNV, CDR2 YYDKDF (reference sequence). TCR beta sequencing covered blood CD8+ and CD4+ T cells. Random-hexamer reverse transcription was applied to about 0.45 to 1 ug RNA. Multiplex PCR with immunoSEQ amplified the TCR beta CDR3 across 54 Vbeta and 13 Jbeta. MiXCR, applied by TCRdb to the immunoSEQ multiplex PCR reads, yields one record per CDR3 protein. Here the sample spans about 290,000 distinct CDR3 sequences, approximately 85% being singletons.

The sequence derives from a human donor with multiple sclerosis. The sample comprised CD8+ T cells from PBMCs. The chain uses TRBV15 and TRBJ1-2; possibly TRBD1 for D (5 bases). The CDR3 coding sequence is TGTGCCACCAGCCCCGGGGGGGATAACTATGGCTACACCTTC. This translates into CATSPGGDNYGYTF.